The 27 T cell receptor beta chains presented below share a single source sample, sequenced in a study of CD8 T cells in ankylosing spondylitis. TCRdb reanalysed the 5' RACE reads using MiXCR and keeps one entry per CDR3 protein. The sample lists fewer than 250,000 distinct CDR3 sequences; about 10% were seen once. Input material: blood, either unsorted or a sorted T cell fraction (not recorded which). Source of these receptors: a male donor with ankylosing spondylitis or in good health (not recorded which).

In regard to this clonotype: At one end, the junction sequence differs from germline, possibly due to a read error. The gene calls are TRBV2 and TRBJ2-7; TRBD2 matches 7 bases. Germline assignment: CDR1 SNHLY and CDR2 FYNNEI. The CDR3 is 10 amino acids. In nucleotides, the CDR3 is TGTGCCAGCCGGGCGGGGGAGCAGTGCTTC. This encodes CASRAGEQCF.

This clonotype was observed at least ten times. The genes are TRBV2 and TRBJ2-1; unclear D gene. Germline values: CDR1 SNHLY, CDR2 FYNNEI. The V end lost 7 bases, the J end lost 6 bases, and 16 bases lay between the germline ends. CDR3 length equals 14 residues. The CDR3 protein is CASTPSRRINEQFF. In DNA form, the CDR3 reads TGTGCCAGCACTCCTTCGAGGCGGATCAATGAGCAGTTCTTC.

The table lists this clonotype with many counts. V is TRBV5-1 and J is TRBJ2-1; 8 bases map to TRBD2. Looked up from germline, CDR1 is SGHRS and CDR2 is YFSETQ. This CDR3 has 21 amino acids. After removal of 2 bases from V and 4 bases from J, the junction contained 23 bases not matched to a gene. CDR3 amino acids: CASSFLHPKLAALGLYNEQFF. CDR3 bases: TGCGCCAGCAGCTTCCTACACCCCAAACTAGCGGCCCTCGGCCTATACAATGAGCAGTTCTTC. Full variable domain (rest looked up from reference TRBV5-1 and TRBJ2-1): KAGVTQTPRYLIKTRGQQVTLSCSPISGHRSVSWYQQTPGQGLQFLFEYFSETQRNKGNFPGRFSGRQFSNSRSEMNVSTLELGDSALYLCASSFLHPKLAALGLYNEQFFGPGTRLTVL.

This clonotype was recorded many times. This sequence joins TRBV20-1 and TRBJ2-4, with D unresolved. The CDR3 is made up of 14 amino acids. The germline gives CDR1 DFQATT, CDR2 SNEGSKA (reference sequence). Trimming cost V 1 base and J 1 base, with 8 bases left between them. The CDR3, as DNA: TGCAGTGCTAGAGTGGCTTCCGCCAAAAACATTCAGTACTTC. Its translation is CSARVASAKNIQYF.

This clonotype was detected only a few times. CDR3 region: CASSLGDSNPGAGANVLTF. CDR3 coding DNA: TGTGCCAGCAGCTTAGGTGACAGTAACCCGGGAGCTGGGGCCAACGTCCTGACTTTC. The V call is TRBV11-2, the J call TRBJ2-6; D perhaps matches TRBD2 (6 bases). With 1 base removed from V and 2 bases from J, the gap between germline ends came to 18 bases. CDR1 and CDR2 from the germline V gene are SGHAT and FQNNGV. The CDR3 runs 19 residues.

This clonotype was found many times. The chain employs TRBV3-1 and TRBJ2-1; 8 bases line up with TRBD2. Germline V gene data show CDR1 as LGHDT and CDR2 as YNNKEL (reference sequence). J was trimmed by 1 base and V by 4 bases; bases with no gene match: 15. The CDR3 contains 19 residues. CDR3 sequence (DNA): TGTGCCAGCAGCCCAGTAGTGAATAGCGGGAAAGGGTCCTACAATGAGCAGTTCTTC. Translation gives CASSPVVNSGKGSYNEQFF.

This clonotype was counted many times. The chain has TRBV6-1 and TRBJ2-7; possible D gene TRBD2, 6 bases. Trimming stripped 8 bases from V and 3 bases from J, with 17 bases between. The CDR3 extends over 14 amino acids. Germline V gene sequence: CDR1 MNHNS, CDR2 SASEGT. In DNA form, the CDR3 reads TGTGCCAGCCGCCCCCGGCTAGCGCTCTACGAGCAGTACTTC. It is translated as CASRPRLALYEQYF.

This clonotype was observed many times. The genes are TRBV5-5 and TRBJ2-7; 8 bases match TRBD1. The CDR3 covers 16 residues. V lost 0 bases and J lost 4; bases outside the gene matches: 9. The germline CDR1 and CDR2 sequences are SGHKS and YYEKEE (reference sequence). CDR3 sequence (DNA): TGTGCCAGCAGCTTGGTGGGGCAGGGGGCGCGGTACGAGCAGTACTTC. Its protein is CASSLVGQGARYEQYF.

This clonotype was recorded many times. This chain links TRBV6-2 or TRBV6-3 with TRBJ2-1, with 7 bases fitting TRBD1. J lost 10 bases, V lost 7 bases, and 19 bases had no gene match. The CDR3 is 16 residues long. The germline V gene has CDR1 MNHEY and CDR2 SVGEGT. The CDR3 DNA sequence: TGTGCCAGCATAAGGGCCCGGGACAGCCGTTTGAGCGAGCAGTTCTTC. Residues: CASIRARDSRLSEQFF.

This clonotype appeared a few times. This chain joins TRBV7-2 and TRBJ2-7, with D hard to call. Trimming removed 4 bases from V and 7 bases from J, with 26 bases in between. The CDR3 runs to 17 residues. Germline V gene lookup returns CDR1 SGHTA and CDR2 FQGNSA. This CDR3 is CASSSQPSASFPREQYF. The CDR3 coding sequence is TGTGCCAGCAGCTCGCAGCCCTCAGCGAGCTTTCCCCGGGAGCAGTACTTC.

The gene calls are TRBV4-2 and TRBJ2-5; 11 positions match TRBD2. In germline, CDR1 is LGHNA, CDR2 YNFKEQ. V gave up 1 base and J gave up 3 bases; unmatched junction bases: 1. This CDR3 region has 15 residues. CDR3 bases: TGTGCCAGCAGCCAAGGGGGACTAGCGGAAGAGACCCAGTACTTC. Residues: CASSQGGLAEETQYF.

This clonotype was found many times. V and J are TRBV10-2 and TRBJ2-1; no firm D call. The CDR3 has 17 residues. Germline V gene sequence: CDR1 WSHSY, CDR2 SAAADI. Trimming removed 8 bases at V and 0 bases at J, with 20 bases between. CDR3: CASHPKAYQSSYNEQFF. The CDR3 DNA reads TGCGCCAGCCATCCCAAGGCCTACCAGAGCTCCTACAATGAGCAGTTCTTC.

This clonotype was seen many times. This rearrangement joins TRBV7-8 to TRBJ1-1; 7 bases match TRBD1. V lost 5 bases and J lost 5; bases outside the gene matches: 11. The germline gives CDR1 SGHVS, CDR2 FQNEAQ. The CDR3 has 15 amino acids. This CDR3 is CASSPDRVVRTEAFF. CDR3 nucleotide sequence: TGTGCCAGCAGCCCCGACAGGGTGGTTAGGACTGAAGCTTTCTTT.

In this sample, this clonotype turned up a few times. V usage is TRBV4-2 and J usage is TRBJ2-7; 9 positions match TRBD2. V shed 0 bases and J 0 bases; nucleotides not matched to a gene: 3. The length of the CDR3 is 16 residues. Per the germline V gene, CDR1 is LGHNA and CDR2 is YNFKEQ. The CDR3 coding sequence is TGTGCCAGCAGCCAAGATGGACTAGCGTCCTCCTACGAGCAGTACTTC. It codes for CASSQDGLASSYEQYF.

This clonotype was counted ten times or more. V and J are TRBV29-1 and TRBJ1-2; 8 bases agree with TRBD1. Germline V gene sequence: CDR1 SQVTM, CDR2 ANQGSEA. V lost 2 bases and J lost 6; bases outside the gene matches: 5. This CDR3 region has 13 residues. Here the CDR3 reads CSVETGGFDGYTF. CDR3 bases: TGCAGCGTTGAAACAGGGGGATTTGATGGCTACACCTTC. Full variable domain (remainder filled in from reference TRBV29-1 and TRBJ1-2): SAVISQKPSRDICQRGTSLTIQCQVDSQVTMMFWYRQQPGQSLTLIATANQGSEATYESGFVIDKFPISRPNLTFSTLTVSNMSPEDSSIYLCSVETGGFDGYTFGSGTRLTVV.

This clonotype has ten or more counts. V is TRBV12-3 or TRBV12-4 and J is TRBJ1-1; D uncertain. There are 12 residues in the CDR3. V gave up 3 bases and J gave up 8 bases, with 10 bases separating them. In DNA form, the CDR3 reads TGTGCCAGCAGTTTGGCCCCTTCCGAAGCTTTCTTT. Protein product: CASSLAPSEAFF.

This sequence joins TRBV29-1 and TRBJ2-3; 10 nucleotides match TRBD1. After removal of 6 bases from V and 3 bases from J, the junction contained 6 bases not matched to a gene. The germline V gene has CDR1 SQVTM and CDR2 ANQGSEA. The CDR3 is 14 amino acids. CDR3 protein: CSVDRGQGTDTQYF. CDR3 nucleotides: TGCAGCGTCGACAGGGGGCAGGGGACAGATACGCAGTATTTT.

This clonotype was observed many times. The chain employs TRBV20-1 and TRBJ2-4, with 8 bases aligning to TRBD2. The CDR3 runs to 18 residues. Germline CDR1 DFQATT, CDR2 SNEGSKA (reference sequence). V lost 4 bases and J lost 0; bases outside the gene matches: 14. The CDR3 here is CSAKKVREALLAKNIQYF. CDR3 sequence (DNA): TGCAGTGCTAAGAAGGTGCGGGAGGCCCTCTTAGCCAAAAACATTCAGTACTTC.

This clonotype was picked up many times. The CDR3 DNA reads TGTGCCTGGAGTGTACTACAGGGGGCCCCCTATGGCTACACCTTC. It encodes CAWSVLQGAPYGYTF. This chain connects TRBV30 to TRBJ1-2; 9 bases line up with TRBD1. The CDR3 runs 15 residues. The germline gives CDR1 GTSNPN, CDR2 SVGIG (reference sequence). V trimming: 0 bases; J trimming: 4 bases; junction bases outside the gene matches: 6.

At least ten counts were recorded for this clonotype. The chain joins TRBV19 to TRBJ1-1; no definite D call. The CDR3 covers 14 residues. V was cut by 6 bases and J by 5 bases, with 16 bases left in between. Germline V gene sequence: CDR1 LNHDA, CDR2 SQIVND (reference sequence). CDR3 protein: CASRAPGVGTEAFF. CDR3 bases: TGTGCCAGTAGGGCCCCCGGGGTCGGTACTGAAGCTTTCTTT.

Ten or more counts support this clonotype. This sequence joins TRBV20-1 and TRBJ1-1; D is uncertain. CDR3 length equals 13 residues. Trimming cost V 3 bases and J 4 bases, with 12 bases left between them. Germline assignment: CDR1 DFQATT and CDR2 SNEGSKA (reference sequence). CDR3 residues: CSARSPRGTEAFF. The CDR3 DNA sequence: TGCAGTGCTAGGTCCCCCCGGGGCACTGAAGCTTTCTTT.

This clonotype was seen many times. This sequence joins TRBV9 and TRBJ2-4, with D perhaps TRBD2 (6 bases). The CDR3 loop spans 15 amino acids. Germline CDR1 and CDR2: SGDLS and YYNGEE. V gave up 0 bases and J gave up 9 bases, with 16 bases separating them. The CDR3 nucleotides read TGTGCCAGCAGCGTAGAGGGGACTGAGAGAGGCATTCAGTACTTC. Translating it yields CASSVEGTERGIQYF.

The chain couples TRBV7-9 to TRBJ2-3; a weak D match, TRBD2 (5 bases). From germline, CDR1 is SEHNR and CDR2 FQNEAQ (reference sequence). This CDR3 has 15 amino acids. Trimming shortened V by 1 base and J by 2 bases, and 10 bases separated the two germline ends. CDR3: CASSLEAGPTDTQYF. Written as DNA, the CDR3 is TGTGCCAGCAGCTTAGAGGCGGGCCCCACAGATACGCAGTATTTT.

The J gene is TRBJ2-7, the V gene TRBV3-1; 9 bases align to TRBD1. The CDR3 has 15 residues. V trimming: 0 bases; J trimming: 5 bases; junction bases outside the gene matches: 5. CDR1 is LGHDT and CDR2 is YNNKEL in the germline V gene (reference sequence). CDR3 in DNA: TGTGCCAGCAGCCAAGAAGGGACAGGGACCCACGAGCAGTACTTC. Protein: CASSQEGTGTHEQYF.

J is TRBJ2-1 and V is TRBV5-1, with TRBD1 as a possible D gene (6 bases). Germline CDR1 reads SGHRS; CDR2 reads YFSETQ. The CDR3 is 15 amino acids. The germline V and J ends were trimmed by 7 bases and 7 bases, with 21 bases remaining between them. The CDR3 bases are TGCGCCAGCTCCTGGAAACAGGGTGTTATGAATGAGCAGTTCTTC. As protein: CASSWKQGVMNEQFF.

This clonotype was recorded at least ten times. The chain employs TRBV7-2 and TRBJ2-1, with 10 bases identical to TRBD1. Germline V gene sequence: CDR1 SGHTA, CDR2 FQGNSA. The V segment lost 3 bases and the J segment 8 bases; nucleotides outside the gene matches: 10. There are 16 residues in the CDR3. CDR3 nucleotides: TGTGCCAGCAGCTTCTTGGGTAGCGGGACAGGGGATGAGCAGTTCTTC. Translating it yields CASSFLGSGTGDEQFF.

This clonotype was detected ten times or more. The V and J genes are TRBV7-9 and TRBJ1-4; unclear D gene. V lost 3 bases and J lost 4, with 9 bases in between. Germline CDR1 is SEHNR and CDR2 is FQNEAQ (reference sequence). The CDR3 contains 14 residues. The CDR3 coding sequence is TGTGCCAGCAGCTTCTACGGCGATAATGAAAAACTGTTTTTT. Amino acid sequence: CASSFYGDNEKLFF. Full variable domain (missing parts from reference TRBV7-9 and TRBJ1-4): DTGVSQNPRHKITKRGQNVTFRCDPISEHNRLYWYRQTLGQGPEFLTYFQNEAQLEKSRLLSDRFSAERPKGSFSTLEIQRTEQGDSAMYLCASSFYGDNEKLFFGSGTQLSVL.